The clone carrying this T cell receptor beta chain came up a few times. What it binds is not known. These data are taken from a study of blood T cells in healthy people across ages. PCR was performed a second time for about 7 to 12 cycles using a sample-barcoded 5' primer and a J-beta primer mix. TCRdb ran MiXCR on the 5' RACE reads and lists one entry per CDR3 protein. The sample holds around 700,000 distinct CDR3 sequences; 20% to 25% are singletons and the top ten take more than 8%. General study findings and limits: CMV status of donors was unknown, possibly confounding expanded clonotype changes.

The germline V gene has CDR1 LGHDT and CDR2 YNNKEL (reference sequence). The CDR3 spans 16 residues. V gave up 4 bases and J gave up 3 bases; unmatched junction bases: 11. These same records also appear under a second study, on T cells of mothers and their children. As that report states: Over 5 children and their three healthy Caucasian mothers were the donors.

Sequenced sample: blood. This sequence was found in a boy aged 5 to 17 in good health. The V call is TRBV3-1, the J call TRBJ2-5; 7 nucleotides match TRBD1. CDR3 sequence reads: CASSLLGKGAKETQYF. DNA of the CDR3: TGTGCCAGCAGCCTCTTGGGGAAGGGGGCGAAAGAGACCCAGTACTTC.